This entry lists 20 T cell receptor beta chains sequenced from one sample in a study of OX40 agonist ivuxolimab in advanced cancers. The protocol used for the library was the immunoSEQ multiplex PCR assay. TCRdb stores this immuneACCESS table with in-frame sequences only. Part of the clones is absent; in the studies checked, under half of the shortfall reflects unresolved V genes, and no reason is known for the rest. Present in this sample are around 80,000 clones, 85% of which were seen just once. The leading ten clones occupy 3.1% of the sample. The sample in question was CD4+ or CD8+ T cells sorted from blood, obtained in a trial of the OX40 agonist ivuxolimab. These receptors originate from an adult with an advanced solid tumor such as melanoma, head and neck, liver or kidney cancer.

In DNA form, the CDR3 reads TGTGCCAGCAGCTTAGTGCCTAGCGGGAGCTACGAGCAGTACTTC. Protein: CASSLVPSGSYEQYF. This chain joins TRBV7-9 and TRBJ2-7, with 10 bases that match TRBD2. Germline V gene sequence: CDR1 SEHNR, CDR2 FQNEAQ (reference sequence). Trimming removed 1 base from V and 3 bases from J; junction bases left unmatched: 3. The CDR3 has 15 residues.

CDR3 residues: CASSPDLYEQYF. The CDR3 DNA follows: TGTGCCAGCAGCCCCGATCTCTACGAGCAGTACTTC. The genes are TRBV9 and TRBJ2-7, with D uncertain. V was shortened by 4 bases and J by 3 bases, with 8 bases between the two germline ends. The CDR3 totals 12 residues. The germline gives CDR1 SGDLS, CDR2 YYNGEE.

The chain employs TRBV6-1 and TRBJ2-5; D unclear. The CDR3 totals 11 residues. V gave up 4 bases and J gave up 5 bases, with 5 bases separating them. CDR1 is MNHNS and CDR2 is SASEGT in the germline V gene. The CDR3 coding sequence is TGTGCCAGCAGTGTGTGGGAGACCCAGTACTTC. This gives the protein CASSVWETQYF.

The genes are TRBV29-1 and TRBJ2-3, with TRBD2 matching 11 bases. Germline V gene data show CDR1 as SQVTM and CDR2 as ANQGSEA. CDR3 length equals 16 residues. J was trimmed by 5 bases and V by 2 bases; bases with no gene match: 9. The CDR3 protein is CSVERTSGSVRDTQYF. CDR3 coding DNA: TGCAGCGTTGAACGCACTAGCGGGAGTGTAAGAGATACGCAGTATTTT.

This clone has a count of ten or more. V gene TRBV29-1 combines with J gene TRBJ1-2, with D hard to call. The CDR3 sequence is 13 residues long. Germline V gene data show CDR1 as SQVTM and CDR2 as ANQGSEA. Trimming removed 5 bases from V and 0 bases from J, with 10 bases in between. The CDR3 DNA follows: TGCAGCGTTCGGACGCGCGCTAACTATGGCTACACCTTC. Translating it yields CSVRTRANYGYTF.

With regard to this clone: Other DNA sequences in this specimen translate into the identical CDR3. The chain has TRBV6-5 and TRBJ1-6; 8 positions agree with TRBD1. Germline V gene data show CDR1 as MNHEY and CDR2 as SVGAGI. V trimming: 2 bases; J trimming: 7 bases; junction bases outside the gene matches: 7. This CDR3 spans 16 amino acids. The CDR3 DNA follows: TGTGCCAGCAGTTACGGTACAGGGGGAGGAAATTCACCCCTCCACTTT. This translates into CASSYGTGGGNSPLHF.

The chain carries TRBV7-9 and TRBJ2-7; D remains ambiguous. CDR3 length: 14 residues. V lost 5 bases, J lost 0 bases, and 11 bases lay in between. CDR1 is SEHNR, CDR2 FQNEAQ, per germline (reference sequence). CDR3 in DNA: TGTGCCAGCAGCCTCACGGCATCCTCCTACGAGCAGTACTTC. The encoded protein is CASSLTASSYEQYF.

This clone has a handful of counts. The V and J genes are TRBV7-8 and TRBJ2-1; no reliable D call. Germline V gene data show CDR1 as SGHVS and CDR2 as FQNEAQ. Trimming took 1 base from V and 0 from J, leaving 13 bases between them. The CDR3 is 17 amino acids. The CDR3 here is CASSLEGYGLSYNEQFF. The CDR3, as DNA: TGTGCCAGCAGCTTAGAGGGTTACGGCCTCTCCTACAATGAGCAGTTCTTC.

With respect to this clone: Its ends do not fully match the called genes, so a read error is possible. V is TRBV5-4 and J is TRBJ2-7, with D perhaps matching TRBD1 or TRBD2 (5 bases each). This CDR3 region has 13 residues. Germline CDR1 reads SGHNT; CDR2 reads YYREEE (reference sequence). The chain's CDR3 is CASSSGTSYEQYF. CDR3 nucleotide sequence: TGTGCCAGTAGCTCCGGGACCTCCTACGAGCAGTACTTC.

This chain's CDR3 is CASGPRGGGSNEKLFF. The CDR3 DNA sequence: TGTGCTAGTGGTCCTCGGGGGGGAGGGAGTAATGAAAAACTGTTTTTT. The genes are TRBV12-5 and TRBJ1-4; D is possibly TRBD1 (5 bases). V shed 5 bases and J shed 4 bases, with 17 bases lying between them. CDR1 and CDR2 (germline): LGHNT, FRNRAP. This CDR3 region has 16 residues. Supplemented by reference TRBV12-5 and TRBJ1-4, the full variable domain reads DARVTQTPRHKVTEMGQEVTMRCQPILGHNTVFWYRQTMMQGLELLAYFRNRAPLDDSGMPKDRFSAEMPDATLATLKIQPSEPRDSAVYFCASGPRGGGSNEKLFFGSGTQLSVL.

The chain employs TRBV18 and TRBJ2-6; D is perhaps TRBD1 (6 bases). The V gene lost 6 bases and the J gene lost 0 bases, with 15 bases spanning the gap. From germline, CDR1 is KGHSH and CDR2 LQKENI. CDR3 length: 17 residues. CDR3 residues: CASSSLQGLSGANVLTF. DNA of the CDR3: TGTGCCAGCTCCTCTCTACAGGGTCTCTCTGGGGCCAACGTCCTGACTTTC.

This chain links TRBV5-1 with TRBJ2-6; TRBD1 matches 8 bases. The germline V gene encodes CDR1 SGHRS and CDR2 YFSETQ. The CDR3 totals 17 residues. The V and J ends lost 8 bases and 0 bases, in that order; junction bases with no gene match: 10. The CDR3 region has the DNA TGCGCCAGGAGACCGGGACAGGCCATCTCTGGGGCCAACGTCCTGACTTTC. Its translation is CARRPGQAISGANVLTF.

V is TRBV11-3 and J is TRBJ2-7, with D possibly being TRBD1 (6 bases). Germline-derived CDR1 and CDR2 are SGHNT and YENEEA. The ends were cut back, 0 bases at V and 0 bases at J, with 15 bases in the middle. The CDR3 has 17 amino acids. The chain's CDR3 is CASSLEVGAQGSYEQYF. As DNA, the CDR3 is TGTGCCAGCAGCTTAGAAGTGGGGGCGCAGGGCTCCTACGAGCAGTACTTC. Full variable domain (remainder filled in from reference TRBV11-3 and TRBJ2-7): EAGVVQSPRYKIIEKKQPVAFWCNPISGHNTLYWYLQNLGQGPELLIRYENEEAVDDSQLPKDRFSAERLKGVDSTLKIQPAELGDSAVYLCASSLEVGAQGSYEQYFGPGTRLTVT.

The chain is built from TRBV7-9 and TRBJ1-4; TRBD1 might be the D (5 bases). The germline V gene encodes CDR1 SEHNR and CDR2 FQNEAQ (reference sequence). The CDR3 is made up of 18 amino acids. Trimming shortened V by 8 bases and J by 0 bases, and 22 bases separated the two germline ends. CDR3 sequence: CASRKGSGLITTNEKLFF. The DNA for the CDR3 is TGTGCCAGCCGAAAGGGGTCGGGCCTAATTACAACTAATGAAAAACTGTTTTTT.

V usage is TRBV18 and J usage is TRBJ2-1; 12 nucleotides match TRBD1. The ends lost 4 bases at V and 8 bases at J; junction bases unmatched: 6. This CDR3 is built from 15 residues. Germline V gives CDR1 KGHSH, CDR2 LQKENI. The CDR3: CASSQGQGALDEQFF. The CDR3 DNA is TGTGCCAGCTCACAGGGACAGGGGGCCTTGGATGAGCAGTTCTTC.

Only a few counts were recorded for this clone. CDR3 amino acids: CATSGPKAANEKLFF. The CDR3 nucleotides are TGTGCCACCAGCGGCCCTAAGGCGGCTAATGAAAAACTGTTTTTT. The V gene is TRBV15, the J gene TRBJ1-4, with D unresolved. V was clipped by 5 bases and J by 3 bases, with 13 bases between them. Germline CDR1 is LNHNV and CDR2 is YYDKDF (reference sequence). CDR3 length: 15 residues.

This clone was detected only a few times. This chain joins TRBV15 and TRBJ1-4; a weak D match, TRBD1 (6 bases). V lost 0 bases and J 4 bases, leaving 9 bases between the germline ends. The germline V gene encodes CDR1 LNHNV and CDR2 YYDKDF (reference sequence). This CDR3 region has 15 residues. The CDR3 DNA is TGTGCCACCAGCAGAGATAAGGGGGTTAATGAAAAACTGTTTTTT. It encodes CATSRDKGVNEKLFF.

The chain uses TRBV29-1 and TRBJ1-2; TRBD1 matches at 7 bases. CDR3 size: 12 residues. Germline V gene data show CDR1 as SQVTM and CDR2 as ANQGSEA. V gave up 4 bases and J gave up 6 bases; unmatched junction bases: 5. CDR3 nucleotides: TGCAGCGTTGGGCGACAGGGTGATGGCTACACCTTC. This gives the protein CSVGRQGDGYTF.

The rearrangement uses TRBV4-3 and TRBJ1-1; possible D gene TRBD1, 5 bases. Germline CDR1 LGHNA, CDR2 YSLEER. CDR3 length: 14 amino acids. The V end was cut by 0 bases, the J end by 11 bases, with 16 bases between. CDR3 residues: CASSQDRGGPLAFF. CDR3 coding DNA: TGCGCCAGCAGCCAAGATCGGGGGGGACCCTTGGCTTTCTTT.

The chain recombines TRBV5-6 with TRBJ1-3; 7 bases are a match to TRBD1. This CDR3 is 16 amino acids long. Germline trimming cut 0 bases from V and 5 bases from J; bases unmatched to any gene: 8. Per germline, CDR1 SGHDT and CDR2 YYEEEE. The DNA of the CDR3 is TGTGCCAGCAGCTTGGGGGCAGGGGGTACTCGAAACACCATATATTTT. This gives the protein CASSLGAGGTRNTIYF.